This TCR beta chain was identified in a study of cytomegalovirus exposure and HLA in healthy donors. PCR amplification relied on 60 Vbeta primers (plus 13 Jbeta primers). Libraries were prepared by immunoSEQ multiplex PCR; TCRdb keeps only in-frame clonotypes and omits some of them. This table holds 110,000 or so clones, 67% found once. CDR1 is SNHLY, CDR2 FYNNEI, per germline. The CDR3 spans 14 residues. Deletions cut 3 bases from V and 7 bases from J, with 10 bases between. Turning to this clone: Its antigen is not known.

Study results and caveats: The study flagged fewer than 200 TCR beta chains as cytomegalovirus-associated. Per a later analysis, HLA-associated TCR beta chains showed more clonal expansion than other, equally common TCR beta chains.

The sample was PBMCs. The chain uses TRBV2 and TRBJ1-6; D remains ambiguous. The TCR originated in a man between 18 and 35 years old in good health and CMV-seropositive. The CDR3 spells CASSDLQINSPLHF. The CDR3 DNA reads as TGTGCCAGCAGTGATTTACAGATAAATTCACCCCTCCACTTT.